This TCR beta chain was sequenced in a study of PD-L1 blockade in urothelial cancer. Study overall: Treatment start was followed by blood analysis at 3 weeks (second dose) and again at 6 weeks.

The CDR3 totals 16 residues. CDR1 is SGHTA and CDR2 is FQGNSA in the germline V gene. J gave up 4 bases and V 5 bases, and 6 bases lay outside the gene matches. Synthetic TCR analog templates were added to each PCR reaction. The repertoire was sequenced with immunoSEQ multiplex PCR; TCRdb's copy has only in-frame clones and lacks some. This sample has some 53,000 clones, with around 80% found just once. This clone was seen a single time. Time point defined: pretreatment peripheral blood. The sequence came from a man aged 65 to 85 with urothelial cancer. The rearrangement links TRBV7-2 to TRBJ2-1; 12 positions match TRBD2. Sequenced material: PBMCs, taken around atezolizumab (anti-PD-L1) treatment. The CDR3 protein is CASSGPTSGGYNEQFF. The CDR3 region has the DNA TGTGCCAGCAGCGGCCCGACTAGCGGGGGTTACAATGAGCAGTTCTTC.